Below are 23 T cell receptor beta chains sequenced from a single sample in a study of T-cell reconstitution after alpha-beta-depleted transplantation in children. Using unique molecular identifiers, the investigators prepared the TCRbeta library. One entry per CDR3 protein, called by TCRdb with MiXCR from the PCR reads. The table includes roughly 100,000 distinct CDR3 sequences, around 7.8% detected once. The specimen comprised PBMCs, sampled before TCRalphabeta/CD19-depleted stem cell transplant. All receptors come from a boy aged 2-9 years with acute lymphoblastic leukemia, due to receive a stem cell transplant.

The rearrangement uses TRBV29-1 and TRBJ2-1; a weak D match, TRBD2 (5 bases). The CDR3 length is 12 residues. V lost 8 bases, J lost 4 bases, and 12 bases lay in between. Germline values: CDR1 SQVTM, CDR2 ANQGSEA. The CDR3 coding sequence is TGCAGCTCACTCGCGGGTTACAATGAGCAGTTCTTC. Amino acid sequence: CSSLAGYNEQFF.

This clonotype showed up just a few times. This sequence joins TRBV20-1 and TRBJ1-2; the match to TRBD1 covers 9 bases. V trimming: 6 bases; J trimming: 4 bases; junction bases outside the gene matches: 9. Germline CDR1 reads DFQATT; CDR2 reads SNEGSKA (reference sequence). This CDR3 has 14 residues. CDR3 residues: CSATQTGGGYGYTF. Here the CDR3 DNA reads TGCAGTGCCACCCAGACAGGGGGGGGCTATGGCTACACCTTC.

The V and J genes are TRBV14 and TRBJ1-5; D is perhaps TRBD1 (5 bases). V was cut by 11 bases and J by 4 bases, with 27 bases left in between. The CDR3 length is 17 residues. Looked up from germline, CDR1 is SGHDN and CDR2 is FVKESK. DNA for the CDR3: TGTGCCCGAAAACTGACAGACCAGTTGATAGTAAATCAGCCCCAGCATTTT. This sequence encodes CARKLTDQLIVNQPQHF.

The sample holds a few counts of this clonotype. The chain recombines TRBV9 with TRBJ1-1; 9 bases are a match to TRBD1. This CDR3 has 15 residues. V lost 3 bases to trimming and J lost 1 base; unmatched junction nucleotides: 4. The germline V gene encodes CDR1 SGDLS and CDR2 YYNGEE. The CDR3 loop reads CASSAGGQGNTEAFF. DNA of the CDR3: TGTGCCAGCAGCGCGGGGGGACAGGGGAACACTGAAGCTTTCTTT.

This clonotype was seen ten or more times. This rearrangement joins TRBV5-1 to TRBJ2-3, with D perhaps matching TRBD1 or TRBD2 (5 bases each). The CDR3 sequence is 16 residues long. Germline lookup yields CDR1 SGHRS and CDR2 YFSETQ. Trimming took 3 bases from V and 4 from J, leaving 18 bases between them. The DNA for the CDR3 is TGCGCCAGCAGCTCCCTGGGGACCGAAGGGGCAGATACGCAGTATTTT. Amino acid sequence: CASSSLGTEGADTQYF.

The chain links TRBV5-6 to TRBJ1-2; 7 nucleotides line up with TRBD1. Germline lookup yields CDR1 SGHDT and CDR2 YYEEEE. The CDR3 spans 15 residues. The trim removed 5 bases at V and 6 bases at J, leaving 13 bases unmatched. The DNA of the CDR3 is TGTGCCAGCAGTCACGGGACAGCCGGCCCCGATGGCTACACCTTC. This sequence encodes CASSHGTAGPDGYTF.

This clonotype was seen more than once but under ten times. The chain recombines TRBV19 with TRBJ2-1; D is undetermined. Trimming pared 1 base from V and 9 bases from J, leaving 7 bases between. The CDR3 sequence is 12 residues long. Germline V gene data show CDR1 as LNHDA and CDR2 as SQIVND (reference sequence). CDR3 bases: TGTGCCAGTAGTATAGCCGTGGGTGAGCAGTTCTTC. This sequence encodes CASSIAVGEQFF.

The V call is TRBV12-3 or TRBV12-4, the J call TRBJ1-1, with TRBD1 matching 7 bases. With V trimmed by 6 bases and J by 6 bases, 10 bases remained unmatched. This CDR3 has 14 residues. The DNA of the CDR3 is TGTGCCAGCAGGGCTCAGGGGGGGGTTCCTGAAGCTTTCTTT. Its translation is CASRAQGGVPEAFF.

DNA for the CDR3: TGTGCCAGCAGCTTACCACAGGGCCAGCCCCAGCATTTT. Protein product: CASSLPQGQPQHF. The genes are TRBV7-9 and TRBJ1-5; weak D call: TRBD1 (6 bases). The CDR3 length is 13 residues. Germline CDR1 reads SEHNR; CDR2 reads FQNEAQ (reference sequence). V lost 2 bases to trimming and J lost 7 bases, with 9 bases between them.

CDR3 bases: TGTGCCAGCAGCCCGACCGCGGGGGCCCTCGGGAATGAGCAGTTCTTC. This encodes CASSPTAGALGNEQFF. The V and J genes are TRBV6-1 and TRBJ2-1; D is perhaps TRBD2 (7 bases). The V and J ends lost 6 bases and 7 bases respectively, with 22 bases between them. This CDR3 has 16 amino acids. Germline CDR1 reads MNHNS; CDR2 reads SASEGT.

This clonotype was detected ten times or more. CDR3 protein: CASNNRDAPFIETQYF. The CDR3 DNA follows: TGTGCCAGCAATAACCGGGACGCGCCGTTCATAGAGACCCAGTACTTC. V and J are TRBV5-6 and TRBJ2-5; D is tentatively TRBD1 or TRBD2 (5 bases each). The CDR3 covers 16 residues. The germline V gene has CDR1 SGHDT and CDR2 YYEEEE. V was pared by 6 bases and J by 4 bases, with 22 bases between.

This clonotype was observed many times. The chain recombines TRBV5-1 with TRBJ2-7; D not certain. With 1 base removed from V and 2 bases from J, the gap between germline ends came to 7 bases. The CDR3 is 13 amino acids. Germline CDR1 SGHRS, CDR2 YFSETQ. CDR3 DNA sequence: TGCGCCAGCAGCTTGCCCAGGCCCTACGAGCAGTACTTC. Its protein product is CASSLPRPYEQYF.

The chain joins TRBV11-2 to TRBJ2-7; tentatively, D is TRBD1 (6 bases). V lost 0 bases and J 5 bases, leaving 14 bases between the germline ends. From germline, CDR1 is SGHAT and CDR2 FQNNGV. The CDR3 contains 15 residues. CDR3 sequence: CASSLDRIQGHEQYF. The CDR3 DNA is TGTGCCAGCAGCTTAGATAGGATACAGGGCCACGAGCAGTACTTC. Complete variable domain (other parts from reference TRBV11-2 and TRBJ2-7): EAGVAQSPRYKIIEKRQSVAFWCNPISGHATLYWYQQILGQGPKLLIQFQNNGVVDDSQLPKDRFSAERLKGVDSTLKIQPAKLEDSAVYLCASSLDRIQGHEQYFGPGTRLTVT.

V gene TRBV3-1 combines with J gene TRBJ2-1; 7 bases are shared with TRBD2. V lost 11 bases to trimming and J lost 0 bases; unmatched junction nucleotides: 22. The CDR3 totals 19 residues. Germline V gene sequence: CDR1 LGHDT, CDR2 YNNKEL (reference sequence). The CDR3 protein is CACCHPLRGVRSSYNEQFF. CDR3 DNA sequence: TGTGCCTGCTGCCACCCTCTTCGGGGGGTTCGGAGCTCCTACAATGAGCAGTTCTTC.

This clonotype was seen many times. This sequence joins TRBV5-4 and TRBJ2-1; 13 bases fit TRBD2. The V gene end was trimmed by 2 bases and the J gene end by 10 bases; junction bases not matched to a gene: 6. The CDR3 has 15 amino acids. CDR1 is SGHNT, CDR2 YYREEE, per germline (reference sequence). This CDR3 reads CASSFGTSGVLEQFF. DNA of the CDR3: TGTGCCAGCAGCTTCGGGACTAGCGGGGTGCTAGAGCAGTTCTTC.

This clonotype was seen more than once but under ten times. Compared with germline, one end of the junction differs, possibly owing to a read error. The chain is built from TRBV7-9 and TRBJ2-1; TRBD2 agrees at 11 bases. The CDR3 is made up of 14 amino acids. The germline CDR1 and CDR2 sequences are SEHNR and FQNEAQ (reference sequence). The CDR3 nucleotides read TGTGCCAGCAGCATAGCGGGGGGGTATAATGAGCAGTTCTTC. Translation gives CASSIAGGYNEQFF.

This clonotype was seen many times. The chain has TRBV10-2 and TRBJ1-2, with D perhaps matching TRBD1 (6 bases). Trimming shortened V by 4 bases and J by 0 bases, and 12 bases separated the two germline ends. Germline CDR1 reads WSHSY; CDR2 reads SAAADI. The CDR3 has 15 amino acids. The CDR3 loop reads CASSGRTVTNYGYTF. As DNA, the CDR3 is TGCGCCAGCAGTGGGCGGACAGTGACTAACTATGGCTACACCTTC.

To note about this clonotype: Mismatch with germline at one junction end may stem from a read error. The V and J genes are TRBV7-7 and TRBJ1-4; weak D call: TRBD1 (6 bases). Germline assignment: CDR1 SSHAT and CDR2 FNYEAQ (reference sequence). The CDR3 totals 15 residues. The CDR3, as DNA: TGTGCTAGCAGCTTAGGGGGGAGAAGTTTTGAAAAACTGTTTTTT. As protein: CASSLGGRSFEKLFF.

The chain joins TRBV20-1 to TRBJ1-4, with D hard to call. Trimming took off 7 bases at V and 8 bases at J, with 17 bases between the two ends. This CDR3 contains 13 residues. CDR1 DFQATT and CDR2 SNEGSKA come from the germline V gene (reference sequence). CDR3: CSGYGRALEKLFF. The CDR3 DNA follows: TGCAGTGGCTACGGGAGGGCTTTAGAAAAACTGTTTTTT.

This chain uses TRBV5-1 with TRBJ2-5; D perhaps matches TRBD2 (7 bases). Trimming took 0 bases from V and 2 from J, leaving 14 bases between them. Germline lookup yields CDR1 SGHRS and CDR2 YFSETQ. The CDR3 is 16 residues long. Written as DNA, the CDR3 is TGCGCCAGCAGCTTGGCCGGGCGGGGGCCGCAAGAGACCCAGTACTTC. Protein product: CASSLAGRGPQETQYF.

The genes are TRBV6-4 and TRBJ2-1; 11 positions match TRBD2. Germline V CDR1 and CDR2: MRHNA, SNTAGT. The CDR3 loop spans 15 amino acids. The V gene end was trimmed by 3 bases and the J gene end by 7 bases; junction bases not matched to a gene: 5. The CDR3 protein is CASSDSGGAGNEQFF. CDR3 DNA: TGTGCCAGCAGTGATAGCGGGGGGGCAGGGAATGAGCAGTTCTTC.

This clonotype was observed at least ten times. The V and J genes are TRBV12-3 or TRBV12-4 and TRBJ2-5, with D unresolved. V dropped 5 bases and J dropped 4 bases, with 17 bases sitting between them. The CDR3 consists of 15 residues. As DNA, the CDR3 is TGTGCCAGCAGTCCCACCTTGGGGAAAGGAGAGACCCAGTACTTC. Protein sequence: CASSPTLGKGETQYF.

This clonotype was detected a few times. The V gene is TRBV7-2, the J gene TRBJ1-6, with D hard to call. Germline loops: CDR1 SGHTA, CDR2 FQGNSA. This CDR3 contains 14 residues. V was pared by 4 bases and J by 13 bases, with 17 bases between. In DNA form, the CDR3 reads TGTGCCAGCAGCTACTGGACTGGCGAGTCGCCCCTCCACTTT. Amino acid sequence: CASSYWTGESPLHF.